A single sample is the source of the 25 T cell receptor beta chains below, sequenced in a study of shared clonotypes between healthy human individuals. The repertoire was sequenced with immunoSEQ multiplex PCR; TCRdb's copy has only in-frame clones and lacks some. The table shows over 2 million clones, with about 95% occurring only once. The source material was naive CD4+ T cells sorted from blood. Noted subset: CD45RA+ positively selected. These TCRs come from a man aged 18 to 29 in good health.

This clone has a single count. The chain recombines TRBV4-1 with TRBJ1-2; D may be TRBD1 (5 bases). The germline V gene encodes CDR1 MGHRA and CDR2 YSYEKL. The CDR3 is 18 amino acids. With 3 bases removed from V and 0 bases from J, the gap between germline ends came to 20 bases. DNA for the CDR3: TGCGCCAGCAGCCAGGCGGCGGGGCAGAGGATTTCTAACTATGGCTACACCTTC. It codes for CASSQAAGQRISNYGYTF.

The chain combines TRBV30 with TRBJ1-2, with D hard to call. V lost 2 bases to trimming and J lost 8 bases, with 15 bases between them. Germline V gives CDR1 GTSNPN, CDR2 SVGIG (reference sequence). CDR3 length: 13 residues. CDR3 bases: TGTGCCTGGAGTAAGGGCTTAGGTAGCGGCTACACCTTC. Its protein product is CAWSKGLGSGYTF.

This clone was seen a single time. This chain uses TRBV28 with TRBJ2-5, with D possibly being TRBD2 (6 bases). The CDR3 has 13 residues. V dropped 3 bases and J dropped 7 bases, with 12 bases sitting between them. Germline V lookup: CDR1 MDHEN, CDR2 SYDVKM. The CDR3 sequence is CASSLGPGRTQYF. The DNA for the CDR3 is TGTGCCAGCAGTTTGGGGCCCGGGAGGACCCAGTACTTC.

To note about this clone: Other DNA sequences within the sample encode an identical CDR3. CDR3 region: CASSLGGANTEAFF. DNA of the CDR3: TGTGCCAGCAGTTTAGGGGGCGCGAACACTGAAGCTTTCTTT. The rearrangement uses TRBV5-4 and TRBJ1-1; 7 bases match TRBD1. This CDR3 has 14 amino acids. Germline trimming cut 5 bases from V and 1 base from J; bases unmatched to any gene: 5. CDR1 and CDR2 (germline): SGHNT, YYREEE (reference sequence).

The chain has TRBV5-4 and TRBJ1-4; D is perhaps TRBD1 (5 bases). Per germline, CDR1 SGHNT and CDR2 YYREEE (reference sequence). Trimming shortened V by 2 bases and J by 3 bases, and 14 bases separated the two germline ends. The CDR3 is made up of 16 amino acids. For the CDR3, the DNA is TGTGCCAGCAGCTTAGCGGTAACACAGGCTAATGAAAAACTGTTTTTT. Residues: CASSLAVTQANEKLFF.

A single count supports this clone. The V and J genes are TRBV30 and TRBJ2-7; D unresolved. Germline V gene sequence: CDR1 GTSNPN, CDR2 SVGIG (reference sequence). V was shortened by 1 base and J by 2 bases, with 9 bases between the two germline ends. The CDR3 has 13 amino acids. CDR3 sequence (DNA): TGTGCCTGGAGTGAAGGGATCCCCTACGAGCAGTACTTC. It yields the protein CAWSEGIPYEQYF.

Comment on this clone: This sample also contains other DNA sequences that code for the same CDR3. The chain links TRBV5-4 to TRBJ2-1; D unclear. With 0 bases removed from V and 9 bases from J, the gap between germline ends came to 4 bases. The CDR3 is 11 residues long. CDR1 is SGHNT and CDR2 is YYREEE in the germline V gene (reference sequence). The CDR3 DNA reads TGTGCCAGCAGCTTGGCGGTTGAGCAGTTCTTC. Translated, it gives CASSLAVEQFF. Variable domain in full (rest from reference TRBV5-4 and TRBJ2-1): ETGVTQSPTHLIKTRGQQVTLRCSSQSGHNTVSWYQQALGQGPQFIFQYYREEENGRGNFPPRFSGLQFPNYSSELNVNALELDDSALYLCASSLAVEQFFGPGTRLTVL.

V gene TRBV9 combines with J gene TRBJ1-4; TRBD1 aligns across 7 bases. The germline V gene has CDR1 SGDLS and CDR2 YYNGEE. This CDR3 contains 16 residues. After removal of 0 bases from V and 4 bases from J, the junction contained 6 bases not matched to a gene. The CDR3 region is CASSVEGQPLNEKLFF. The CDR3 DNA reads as TGTGCCAGCAGCGTAGAGGGACAGCCCCTTAATGAAAAACTGTTTTTT.

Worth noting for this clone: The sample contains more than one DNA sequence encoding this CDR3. The CDR3 region has the DNA TGTGCCAGCAGCTTAGAGGGTACTAGCACAGATACGCAGTATTTT. It specifies CASSLEGTSTDTQYF. The V gene is TRBV7-2, the J gene TRBJ2-3, with D unclear. Looked up from germline, CDR1 is SGHTA and CDR2 is FQGNSA. The CDR3 is 15 amino acids. Trimming took 1 base from V and 0 from J, leaving 8 bases between them.

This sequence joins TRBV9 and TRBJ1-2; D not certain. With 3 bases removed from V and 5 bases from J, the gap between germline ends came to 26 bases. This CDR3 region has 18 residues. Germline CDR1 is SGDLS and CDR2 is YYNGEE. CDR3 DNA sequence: TGTGCCAGCAGCGGTAGGACCAAGGGCAAAGCCCCTTGGTATGGCTACACCTTC. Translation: CASSGRTKGKAPWYGYTF.

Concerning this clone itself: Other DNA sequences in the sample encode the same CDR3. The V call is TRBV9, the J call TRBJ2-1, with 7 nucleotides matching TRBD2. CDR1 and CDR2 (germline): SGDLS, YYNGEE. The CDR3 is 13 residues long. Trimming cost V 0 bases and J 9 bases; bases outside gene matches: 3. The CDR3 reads CASSVGGGTEQFF. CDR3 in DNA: TGTGCCAGCAGCGTAGGCGGGGGAACTGAGCAGTTCTTC.

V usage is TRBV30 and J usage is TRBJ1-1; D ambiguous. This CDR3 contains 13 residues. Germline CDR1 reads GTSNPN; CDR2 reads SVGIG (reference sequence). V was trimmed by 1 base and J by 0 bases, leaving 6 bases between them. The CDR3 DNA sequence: TGTGCCTGGAGTGCGGAATTGAACACTGAAGCTTTCTTT. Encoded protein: CAWSAELNTEAFF.

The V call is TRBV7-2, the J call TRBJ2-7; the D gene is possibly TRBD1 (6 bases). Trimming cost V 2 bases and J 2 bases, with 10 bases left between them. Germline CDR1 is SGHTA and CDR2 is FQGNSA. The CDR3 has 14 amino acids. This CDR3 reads CASSLIQGPYEQYF. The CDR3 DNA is TGTGCCAGCAGCTTAATACAGGGTCCCTACGAGCAGTACTTC.

CDR3 residues: CASSSGGQMNTEAFF. DNA of the CDR3: TGCGCCAGCAGCTCGGGAGGACAGATGAACACTGAAGCTTTCTTT. The V and J genes are TRBV4-1 and TRBJ1-1; tentatively, D is TRBD1 (6 bases). CDR3 length: 15 residues. Germline CDR1 and CDR2: MGHRA and YSYEKL. V gave up 5 bases and J gave up 0 bases, with 13 bases separating them.

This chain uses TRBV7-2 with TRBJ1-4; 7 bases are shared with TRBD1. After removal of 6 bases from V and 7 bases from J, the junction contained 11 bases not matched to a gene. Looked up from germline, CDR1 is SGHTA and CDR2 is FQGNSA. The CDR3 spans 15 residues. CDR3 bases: TGTGCCAGCAGATTCAACAGGGGCCAGGGTGAAAAACTGTTTTTT. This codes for CASRFNRGQGEKLFF. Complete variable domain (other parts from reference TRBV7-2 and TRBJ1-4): GAGVSQSPSNKVTEKGKDVELRCDPISGHTALYWYRQSLGQGLEFLIYFQGNSAPDKSGLPSDRFSAERTGGSVSTLTIQRTQQEDSAVYLCASRFNRGQGEKLFFGSGTQLSVL.

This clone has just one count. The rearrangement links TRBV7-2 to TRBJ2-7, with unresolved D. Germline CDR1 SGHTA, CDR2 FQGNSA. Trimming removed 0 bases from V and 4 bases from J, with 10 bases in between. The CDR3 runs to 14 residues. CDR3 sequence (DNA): TGTGCCAGCAGCTTAGCGCTAATGGTGTACGAGCAGTACTTC. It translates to CASSLALMVYEQYF.

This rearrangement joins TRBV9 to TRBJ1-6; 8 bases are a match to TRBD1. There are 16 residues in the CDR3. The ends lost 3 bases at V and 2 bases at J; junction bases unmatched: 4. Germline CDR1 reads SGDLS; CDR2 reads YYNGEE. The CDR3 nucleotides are TGTGCCAGCAGCGGAAAGACAGGGGCCTATAATTCACCCCTCCACTTT. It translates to CASSGKTGAYNSPLHF.

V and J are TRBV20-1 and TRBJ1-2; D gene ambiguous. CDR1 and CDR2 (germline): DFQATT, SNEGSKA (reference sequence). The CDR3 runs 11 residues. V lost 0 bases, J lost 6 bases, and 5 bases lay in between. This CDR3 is CSARDSNGYTF. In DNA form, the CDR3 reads TGCAGTGCTAGAGATTCCAATGGCTACACCTTC.

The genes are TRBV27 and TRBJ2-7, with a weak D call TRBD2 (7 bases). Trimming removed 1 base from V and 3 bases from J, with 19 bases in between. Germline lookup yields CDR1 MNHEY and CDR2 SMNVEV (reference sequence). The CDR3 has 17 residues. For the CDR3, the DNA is TGTGCCAGCAGTTTATTTTGGGGGGGCGCGGGTTTCTACGAGCAGTACTTC. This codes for CASSLFWGGAGFYEQYF.

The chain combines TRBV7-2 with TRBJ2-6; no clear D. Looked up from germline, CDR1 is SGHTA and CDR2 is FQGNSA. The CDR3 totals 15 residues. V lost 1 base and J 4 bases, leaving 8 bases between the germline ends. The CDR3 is CASSLVSTGANVLTF. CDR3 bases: TGTGCCAGCAGCTTAGTCTCTACCGGGGCCAACGTCCTGACTTTC.

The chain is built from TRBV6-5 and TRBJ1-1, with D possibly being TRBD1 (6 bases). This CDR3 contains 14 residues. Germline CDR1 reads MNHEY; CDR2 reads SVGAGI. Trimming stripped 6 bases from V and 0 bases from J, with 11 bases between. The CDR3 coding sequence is TGTGCCAGCAGCGAACAGGGAATGAACACTGAAGCTTTCTTT. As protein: CASSEQGMNTEAFF.

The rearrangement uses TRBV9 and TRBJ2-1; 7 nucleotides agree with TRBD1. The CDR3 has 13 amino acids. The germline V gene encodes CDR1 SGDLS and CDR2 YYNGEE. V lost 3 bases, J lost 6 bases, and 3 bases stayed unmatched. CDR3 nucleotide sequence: TGTGCCAGCAGCGAGAGGGGGCCCAATGAGCAGTTCTTC. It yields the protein CASSERGPNEQFF.

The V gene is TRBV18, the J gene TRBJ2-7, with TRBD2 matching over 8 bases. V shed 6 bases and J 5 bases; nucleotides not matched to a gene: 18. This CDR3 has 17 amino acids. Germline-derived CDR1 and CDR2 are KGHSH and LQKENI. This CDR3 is CASSPREIAGKSHEQYF. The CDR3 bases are TGTGCCAGCTCCCCCAGGGAAATAGCGGGAAAGTCCCACGAGCAGTACTTC.

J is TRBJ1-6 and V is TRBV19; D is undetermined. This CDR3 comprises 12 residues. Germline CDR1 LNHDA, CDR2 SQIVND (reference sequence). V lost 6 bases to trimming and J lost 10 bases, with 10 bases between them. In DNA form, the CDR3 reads TGTGCCAGTAGCAAGTTTAGCTCACCCCTCCACTTT. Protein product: CASSKFSSPLHF. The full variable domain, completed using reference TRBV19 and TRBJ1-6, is DGGITQSPKYLFRKEGQNVTLSCEQNLNHDAMYWYRQDPGQGLRLIYYSQIVNDFQKGDIAEGYSVSREKKESFPLTVTSAQKNPTAFYLCASSKFSSPLHFGNGTRLTVT.

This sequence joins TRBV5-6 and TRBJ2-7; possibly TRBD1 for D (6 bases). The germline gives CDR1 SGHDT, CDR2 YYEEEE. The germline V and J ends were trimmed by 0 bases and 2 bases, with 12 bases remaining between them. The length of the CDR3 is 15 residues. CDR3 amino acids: CASSLAGQGTYEQYF. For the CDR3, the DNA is TGTGCCAGCAGCTTGGCAGGGCAGGGGACCTACGAGCAGTACTTC.